Listed here are 26 T cell receptor beta chains from one sample, sequenced in a study of cytomegalovirus exposure and HLA in healthy donors (dated by TCRdb to 2015 to 2018). The library was prepared using the immunoSEQ multiplex PCR assay. For the multiplex PCR, a mixture combining 60 forward primers for TCR Vbeta segments and 13 reverse primers for TCR Jbeta segments was used. TCRdb mirrors the immuneACCESS table, restricted to in-frame sequences. Some clones are absent from its copies; in checked studies, under half trace to an unresolved V gene, and the reason for the others is unknown. The table for this sample lists about 200,000 clones; approximately 85% of them were counted only once. Less than 2% of the sample rests with the top ten. The sequenced sample was PBMCs. The receptors stem from a girl aged 10 to 17 in good health and CMV-seropositive.

The chain couples TRBV11-2 to TRBJ2-5; 8 bases match TRBD2. After removal of 7 bases from V and 5 bases from J, the junction contained 9 bases not matched to a gene. Per germline, CDR1 SGHAT and CDR2 FQNNGV. The CDR3 has 14 residues. The CDR3 DNA reads as TGTGCCAGCAAGTTGCGGGGGGTGCGGGAGACCCAGTACTTC. The encoded protein is CASKLRGVRETQYF.

The chain combines TRBV23-1 with TRBJ2-7, with 10 nucleotides matching TRBD1. TRBV23-1 is given ORF status, its function remaining uncertain. There are 16 residues in the CDR3. J was trimmed by 7 bases and V by 1 base; bases with no gene match: 10. CDR3 bases: TGCGCCAGCAGTCAATTATGGGACAGGGGCGTTTTGGAGCAGTACTTC. Its protein product is CASSQLWDRGVLEQYF.

The chain links TRBV6-5 to TRBJ2-7, with D possibly TRBD2 on 7 matching bases. The CDR3 is 14 amino acids. Trimming took off 2 bases at V and 2 bases at J, with 10 bases between the two ends. Germline assignment: CDR1 MNHEY and CDR2 SVGAGI. The CDR3 region is CASSYMGGPYEQYF. The CDR3 bases are TGTGCCAGCAGTTACATGGGGGGGCCCTACGAGCAGTACTTC.

The chain couples TRBV6-1 to TRBJ1-5, with D possibly matching TRBD1 (5 bases). There are 15 residues in the CDR3. Germline V gene sequence: CDR1 MNHNS, CDR2 SASEGT. Deletions cut 2 bases from V and 4 bases from J, with 12 bases between. CDR3 DNA sequence: TGTGCCAGCAGTGAATACGGAGGGGCTAATCAGCCCCAGCATTTT. It translates to CASSEYGGANQPQHF.

V gene TRBV9 combines with J gene TRBJ1-4, with unresolved D. The germline gives CDR1 SGDLS, CDR2 YYNGEE. The CDR3 totals 12 residues. Trimming cost V 2 bases and J 12 bases, with 11 bases left between them. The CDR3 spells CASSVLEVELFF. CDR3 sequence (DNA): TGTGCCAGCAGCGTCCTCGAGGTTGAACTGTTTTTT.

This sequence joins TRBV10-3 and TRBJ1-5, with D hard to call. Trimming cost V 2 bases and J 0 bases, with 14 bases left between them. CDR3 length: 17 residues. The germline V gene encodes CDR1 ENHRY and CDR2 SYGVKD. The CDR3, as DNA: TGTGCCATCAGTGAGGAAAGGCAGGACTATAGCAATCAGCCCCAGCATTTT. It is translated as CAISEERQDYSNQPQHF.

The chain employs TRBV27 and TRBJ2-1; no clear D. Trimming removed 5 bases from V and 9 bases from J, with 11 bases in between. From germline, CDR1 is MNHEY and CDR2 SMNVEV (reference sequence). The CDR3 has 12 amino acids. CDR3 bases: TGTGCCAGCAGTGGGCGACATATTGAGCAGTTCTTC. This encodes CASSGRHIEQFF.

The rearrangement uses TRBV7-2 and TRBJ1-1; D is ambiguous. There are 16 residues in the CDR3. Germline-derived CDR1 and CDR2 are SGHTA and FQGNSA. Trimming took off 6 bases at V and 0 bases at J, with 17 bases between the two ends. CDR3 protein: CASSPIGGGLNTEAFF. In DNA form, the CDR3 reads TGTGCCAGCAGTCCGATAGGTGGAGGTCTGAACACTGAAGCTTTCTTT.

The chain is built from TRBV5-6 and TRBJ2-7; 15 nucleotides match TRBD2. CDR1 SGHDT and CDR2 YYEEEE come from the germline V gene. CDR3 size: 18 residues. V gave up 4 bases and J gave up 3 bases; unmatched junction bases: 11. In nucleotides, the CDR3 is TGTGCCAGCAGCACCCGGACTAGCGGGGGGGCCTTAGGCTACGAGCAGTACTTC. Its translation: CASSTRTSGGALGYEQYF.

This clone was counted once. V usage is TRBV6-6 and J usage is TRBJ1-2; TRBD1 might be the D (6 bases). V shed 6 bases and J shed 4 bases, with 12 bases lying between them. The CDR3 covers 13 residues. From germline, CDR1 is MNHNY and CDR2 SVGAGI (reference sequence). The CDR3 loop reads CASSMTGPYGYTF. The CDR3 DNA sequence: TGTGCCAGCAGCATGACAGGACCCTATGGCTACACCTTC.

This clone came up a few times. This chain joins TRBV5-6 and TRBJ1-3; D perhaps matches TRBD1 (5 bases). The CDR3 is made up of 15 amino acids. The germline gives CDR1 SGHDT, CDR2 YYEEEE. The ends were cut back, 6 bases at V and 0 bases at J, with 13 bases in the middle. The CDR3: CASNQRGPSGNTIYF. In nucleotides, the CDR3 is TGTGCCAGCAACCAGCGGGGACCCTCTGGAAACACCATATATTTT.

The chain links TRBV5-1 to TRBJ2-3, with TRBD1 matching over 7 bases. Germline CDR1 SGHRS, CDR2 YFSETQ. The CDR3 length is 14 residues. V was pared by 4 bases and J by 3 bases, with 5 bases of the junction left unmatched. Here the CDR3 DNA reads TGCGCCAGCAGCGGGGGACAGTCAACAGATACGCAGTATTTT. Translated, it gives CASSGGQSTDTQYF.

The rearrangement links TRBV10-3 to TRBJ1-1; D may be TRBD1 (6 bases). Per the germline V gene, CDR1 is ENHRY and CDR2 is SYGVKD. The CDR3 consists of 16 residues. The V and J ends lost 7 bases and 4 bases respectively, with 22 bases between them. Here the CDR3 reads CAITEVMGTSATEAFF. The CDR3 nucleotides are TGTGCCATCACCGAAGTTATGGGGACATCGGCCACTGAAGCTTTCTTT.

The chain recombines TRBV29-1 with TRBJ2-1, with 9 bases that match TRBD1. The CDR3 is made up of 14 amino acids. Germline V CDR1 and CDR2: SQVTM, ANQGSEA. V was pared by 5 bases and J by 4 bases, with 6 bases of the junction left unmatched. Here the CDR3 reads CSVSGTGSYNEQFF. CDR3 bases: TGCAGCGTTTCCGGGACAGGGAGTTACAATGAGCAGTTCTTC.

The sample holds a few counts of this clone. This chain links TRBV12-5 with TRBJ2-5, with D hard to call. CDR3 length: 14 amino acids. V gave up 2 bases and J gave up 5 bases, with 12 bases separating them. Germline CDR1 LGHNT, CDR2 FRNRAP. CDR3 nucleotide sequence: TGTGCTAGTGGTTTGCAGTCGGGTCTGGAGACCCAGTACTTC. It yields the protein CASGLQSGLETQYF. The full variable domain, completed using reference TRBV12-5 and TRBJ2-5, is DARVTQTPRHKVTEMGQEVTMRCQPILGHNTVFWYRQTMMQGLELLAYFRNRAPLDDSGMPKDRFSAEMPDATLATLKIQPSEPRDSAVYFCASGLQSGLETQYFGPGTRLLVL.

The V gene is TRBV5-4, the J gene TRBJ1-6, with no clear D. CDR3 size: 13 residues. Germline V gene sequence: CDR1 SGHNT, CDR2 YYREEE (reference sequence). V was trimmed by 0 bases and J by 8 bases, leaving 6 bases between them. The CDR3 DNA is TGTGCCAGCAGCTTGGAGCGCGATTCACCCCTCCACTTT. As protein: CASSLERDSPLHF.

This clone was counted a single time. The genes are TRBV7-8 and TRBJ2-1; the D gene is possibly TRBD2 (6 bases). V shed 2 bases and J shed 6 bases, with 11 bases lying between them. The CDR3 is 14 residues long. Germline assignment: CDR1 SGHVS and CDR2 FQNEAQ. The DNA of the CDR3 is TGTGCCAGCAGCTTACTGACTAGTAGCAATGAGCAGTTCTTC. Its translation is CASSLLTSSNEQFF.

This sequence joins TRBV6-5 and TRBJ2-7, with D possibly being TRBD2 (7 bases). This CDR3 has 14 residues. CDR1 is MNHEY, CDR2 SVGAGI, per germline. Trimming left V 5 bases short and J 5 bases short, with 16 bases between. The chain's CDR3 is CASSTIGGPNEQYF. For the CDR3, the DNA is TGTGCCAGCAGTACAATCGGGGGGCCCAACGAGCAGTACTTC.

A few counts support this clone. The CDR3 DNA reads TGCAGCGTTGGTGGAGGGGGCTACACCTTC. This codes for CSVGGGGYTF. The rearrangement uses TRBV29-1 and TRBJ1-2; D not certain. Per the germline V gene, CDR1 is SQVTM and CDR2 is ANQGSEA. This CDR3 has 10 amino acids. Between the trimmed V and J ends, which lost 4 bases and 8 bases, there was a span of 8 bases.

Remarks on this clone: Sequence at one end of the junction differs from germline and may be a read error. This rearrangement joins TRBV6-1 to TRBJ2-1; D perhaps matches TRBD2 (7 bases). CDR1 and CDR2 from the germline V gene are MNHNS and SASEGT. The length of the CDR3 is 13 residues. The CDR3 region has the DNA TGTGCCAGCAGTGAAGCGCCCCCGGGGGGCCAGGTCTTC. This encodes CASSEAPPGGQVF.

The CDR3 nucleotides read TGTGCCAGCAGCTTGCCCTTTGGGGAGATGAACACTGAAGCTTTCTTT. It yields the protein CASSLPFGEMNTEAFF. The V call is TRBV5-4, the J call TRBJ1-1, with unresolved D. The length of the CDR3 is 16 residues. Trimming left V 1 base short and J 0 bases short, with 13 bases between. CDR1 SGHNT and CDR2 YYREEE come from the germline V gene (reference sequence).

The chain has TRBV19 and TRBJ2-6; TRBD1 matches 7 bases. The V gene end was trimmed by 10 bases and the J gene end by 0 bases; junction bases not matched to a gene: 6. Germline V gene data show CDR1 as LNHDA and CDR2 as SQIVND (reference sequence). CDR3 size: 15 residues. The CDR3, as DNA: TGTGCCACCCATCCAGGGGGCTCTGGGGCCAACGTCCTGACTTTC. This sequence encodes CATHPGGSGANVLTF. The full variable domain, completed using reference TRBV19 and TRBJ2-6, is DGGITQSPKYLFRKEGQNVTLSCEQNLNHDAMYWYRQDPGQGLRLIYYSQIVNDFQKGDIAEGYSVSREKKESFPLTVTSAQKNPTAFYLCATHPGGSGANVLTFGAGSRLTVL.

V gene TRBV6-5 combines with J gene TRBJ2-5; 11 bases fit TRBD2. J gave up 5 bases and V 6 bases, and 8 bases lay outside the gene matches. The V gene's germline CDR1 is MNHEY and CDR2 SVGAGI. CDR3 length: 15 amino acids. In nucleotides, the CDR3 is TGTGCCAGCAGCGTACTAGCGGGGGCCGGGGAGACCCAGTACTTC. The encoded protein is CASSVLAGAGETQYF.

V usage is TRBV19 and J usage is TRBJ2-6; TRBD1 is a possible D gene (5 bases). Between the trimmed V and J ends, which lost 2 bases and 3 bases, there was a span of 5 bases. Germline V gene lookup returns CDR1 LNHDA and CDR2 SQIVND (reference sequence). CDR3 size: 14 residues. CDR3 sequence: CASSIRGGANVLTF. Written as DNA, the CDR3 is TGTGCCAGTAGTATAAGGGGTGGGGCCAACGTCCTGACTTTC.

In nucleotides, the CDR3 is TGCAGCGTTTTACAGGGAGTTCCCCCTTATAGCAATCAGCCCCAGCATTTT. Amino acid sequence: CSVLQGVPPYSNQPQHF. The chain couples TRBV29-1 to TRBJ1-5; tentative D call: TRBD1 (6 bases). V was clipped by 5 bases and J by 0 bases, with 20 bases between them. Germline lookup yields CDR1 SQVTM and CDR2 ANQGSEA. There are 17 residues in the CDR3.

The chain recombines TRBV5-1 with TRBJ1-2, with D unresolved. The CDR3 is made up of 12 amino acids. The germline CDR1 and CDR2 sequences are SGHRS and YFSETQ. The V end was cut by 7 bases, the J end by 7 bases, with 14 bases between. The CDR3, as DNA: TGCGCCAGCCTCACCCTAACGGGTGGCTACACCTTC. This codes for CASLTLTGGYTF.